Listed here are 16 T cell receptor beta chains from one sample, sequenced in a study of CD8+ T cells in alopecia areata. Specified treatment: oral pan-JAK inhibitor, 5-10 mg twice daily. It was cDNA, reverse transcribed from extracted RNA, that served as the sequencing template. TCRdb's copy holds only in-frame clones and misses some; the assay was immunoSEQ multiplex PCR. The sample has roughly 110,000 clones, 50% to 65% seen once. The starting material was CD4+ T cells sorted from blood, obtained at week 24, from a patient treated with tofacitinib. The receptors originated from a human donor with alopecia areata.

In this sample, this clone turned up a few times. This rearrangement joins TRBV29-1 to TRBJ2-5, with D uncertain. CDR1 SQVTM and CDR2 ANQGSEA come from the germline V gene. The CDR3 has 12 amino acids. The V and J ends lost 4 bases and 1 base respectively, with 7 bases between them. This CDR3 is CSVVRTQETQYF. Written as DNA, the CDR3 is TGCAGCGTTGTGCGGACCCAAGAGACCCAGTACTTC.

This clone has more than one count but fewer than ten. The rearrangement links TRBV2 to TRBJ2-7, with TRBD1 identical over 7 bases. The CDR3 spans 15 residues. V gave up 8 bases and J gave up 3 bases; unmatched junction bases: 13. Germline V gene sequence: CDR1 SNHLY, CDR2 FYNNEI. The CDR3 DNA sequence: TGTGCCAGCCTCGAATCCGGGACAGCAGGCTACGAGCAGTACTTC. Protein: CASLESGTAGYEQYF.

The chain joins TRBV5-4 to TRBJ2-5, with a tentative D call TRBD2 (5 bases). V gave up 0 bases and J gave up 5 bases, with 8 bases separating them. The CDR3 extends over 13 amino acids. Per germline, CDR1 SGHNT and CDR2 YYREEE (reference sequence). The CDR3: CASSLVGGETQYF. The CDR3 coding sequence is TGTGCCAGCAGCTTGGTAGGCGGGGAGACCCAGTACTTC.

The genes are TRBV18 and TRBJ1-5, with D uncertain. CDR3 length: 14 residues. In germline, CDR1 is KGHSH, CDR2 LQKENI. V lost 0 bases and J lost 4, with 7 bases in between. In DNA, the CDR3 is TGTGCCAGCTCACCACCGAGAGTAAATCAGCCCCAGCATTTT. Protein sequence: CASSPPRVNQPQHF.

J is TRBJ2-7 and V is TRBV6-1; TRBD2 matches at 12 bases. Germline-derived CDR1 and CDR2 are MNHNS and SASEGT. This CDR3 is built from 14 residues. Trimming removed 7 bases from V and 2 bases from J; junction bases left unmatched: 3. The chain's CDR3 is CASIPSGGAYEQYF. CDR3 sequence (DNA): TGTGCCAGCATCCCTAGCGGGGGGGCCTACGAGCAGTACTTC.

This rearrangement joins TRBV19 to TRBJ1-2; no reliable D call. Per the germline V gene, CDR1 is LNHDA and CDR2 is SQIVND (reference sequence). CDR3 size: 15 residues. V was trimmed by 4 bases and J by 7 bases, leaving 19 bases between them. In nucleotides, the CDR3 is TGTGCCAGTAGTACCGTTCTCCCGGGGTTTCGTGGCTACACCTTC. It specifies CASSTVLPGFRGYTF. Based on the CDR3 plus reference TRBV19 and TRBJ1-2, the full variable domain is DGGITQSPKYLFRKEGQNVTLSCEQNLNHDAMYWYRQDPGQGLRLIYYSQIVNDFQKGDIAEGYSVSREKKESFPLTVTSAQKNPTAFYLCASSTVLPGFRGYTFGSGTRLTVV.

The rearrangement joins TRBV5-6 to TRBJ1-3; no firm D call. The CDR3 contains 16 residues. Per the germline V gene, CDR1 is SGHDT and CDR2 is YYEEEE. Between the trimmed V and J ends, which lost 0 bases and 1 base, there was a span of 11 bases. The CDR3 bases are TGTGCCAGCAGCTTGGACTCAGTTCAATCTGGAAACACCATATATTTT. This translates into CASSLDSVQSGNTIYF. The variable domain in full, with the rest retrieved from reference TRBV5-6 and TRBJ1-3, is DAGVTQSPTHLIKTRGQQVTLRCSPKSGHDTVSWYQQALGQGPQFIFQYYEEEERQRGNFPDRFSGHQFPNYSSELNVNALLLGDSALYLCASSLDSVQSGNTIYFGEGSWLTVV.

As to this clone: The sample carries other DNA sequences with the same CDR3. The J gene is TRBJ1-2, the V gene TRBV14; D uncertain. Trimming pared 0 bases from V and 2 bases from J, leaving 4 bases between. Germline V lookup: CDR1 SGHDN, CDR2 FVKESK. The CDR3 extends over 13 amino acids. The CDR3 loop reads CASSQDRNYGYTF. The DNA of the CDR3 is TGTGCCAGCAGCCAAGACAGGAACTATGGCTACACCTTC.

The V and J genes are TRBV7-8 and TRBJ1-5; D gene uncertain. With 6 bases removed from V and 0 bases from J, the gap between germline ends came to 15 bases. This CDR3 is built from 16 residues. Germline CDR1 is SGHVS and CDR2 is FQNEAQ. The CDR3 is CASSLTGGVSNQPQHF. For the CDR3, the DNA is TGTGCCAGCAGTCTAACGGGCGGGGTTAGCAATCAGCCCCAGCATTTT.

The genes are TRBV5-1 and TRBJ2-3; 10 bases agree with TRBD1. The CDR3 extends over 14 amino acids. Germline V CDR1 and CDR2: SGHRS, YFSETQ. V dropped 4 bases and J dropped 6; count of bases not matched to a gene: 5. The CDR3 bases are TGCGCCAGCAGCCACGACAGGGGGCGGGATACGCAGTATTTT. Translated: CASSHDRGRDTQYF.

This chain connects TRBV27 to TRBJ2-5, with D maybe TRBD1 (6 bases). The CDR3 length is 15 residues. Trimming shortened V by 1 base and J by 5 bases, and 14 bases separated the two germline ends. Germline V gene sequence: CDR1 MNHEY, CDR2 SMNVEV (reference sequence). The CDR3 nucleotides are TGTGCCAGCAGTTTATTCGGACAGTCATTTGAGACCCAGTACTTC. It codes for CASSLFGQSFETQYF.

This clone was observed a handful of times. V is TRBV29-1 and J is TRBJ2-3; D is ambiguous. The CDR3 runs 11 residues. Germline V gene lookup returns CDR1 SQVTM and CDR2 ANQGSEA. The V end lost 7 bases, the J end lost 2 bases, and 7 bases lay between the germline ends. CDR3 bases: TGCAGCGGGGAATACACAGATACGCAGTATTTT. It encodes CSGEYTDTQYF.

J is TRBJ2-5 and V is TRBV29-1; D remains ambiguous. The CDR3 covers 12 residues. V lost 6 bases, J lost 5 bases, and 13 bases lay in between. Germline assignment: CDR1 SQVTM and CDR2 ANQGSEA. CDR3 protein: CSVEPSQETQYF. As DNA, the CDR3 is TGCAGCGTAGAGCCGTCCCAGGAGACCCAGTACTTC.

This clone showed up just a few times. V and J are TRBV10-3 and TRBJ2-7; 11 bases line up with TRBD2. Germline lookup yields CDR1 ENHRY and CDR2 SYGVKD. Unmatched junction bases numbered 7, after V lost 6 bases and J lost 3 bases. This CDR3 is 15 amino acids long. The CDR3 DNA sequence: TGTGCCATCAGCGCGGGACTAGCGGCGGGCTACGAGCAGTACTTC. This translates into CAISAGLAAGYEQYF.

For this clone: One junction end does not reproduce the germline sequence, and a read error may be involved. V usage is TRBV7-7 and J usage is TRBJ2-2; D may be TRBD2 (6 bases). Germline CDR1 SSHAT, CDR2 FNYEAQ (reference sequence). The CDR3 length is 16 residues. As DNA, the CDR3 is TGTGCTAGCAGCGCCCTCGTGAGGGGAGGCACCGGGGAGCTGTTTTTT. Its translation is CASSALVRGGTGELFF.

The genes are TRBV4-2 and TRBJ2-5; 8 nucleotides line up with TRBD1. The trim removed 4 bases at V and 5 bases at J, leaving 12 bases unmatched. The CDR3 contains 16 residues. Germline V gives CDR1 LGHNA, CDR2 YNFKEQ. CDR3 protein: CASSLHLDRAGETQYF. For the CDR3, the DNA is TGTGCCAGCAGCCTCCATTTGGACAGGGCCGGCGAGACCCAGTACTTC.